This T cell receptor (beta chain) comes out of a study of T cells in localized non-small cell lung cancer. Findings of the study overall: A raised T cell density in blood coincided with lengthier overall survival. Analysis by sequencing included only one tumor region, so heterogeneity remains possible. Of the tissues analyzed, uninvolved adjacent lung showed maximal T cell clonality, greater than tumor. Adjacent lung was found to contain a median approximately 60 of the top 100 tumor clones.

As for this clone: Antigen unknown.

Using immunoSEQ multiplex PCR, the repertoire was profiled, and TCRdb retains in-frame clones only, with some absent. The table records 100,000 to 150,000 clones, roughly 90% of them present only once. Trimming left V 1 base short and J 5 bases short, with 11 bases between. Germline V gene data show CDR1 as LNHNV and CDR2 as YYDKDF (reference sequence). This CDR3 region has 14 residues. The source is a female donor of 60 years or more with stage I lung adenocarcinoma. J is TRBJ2-5 and V is TRBV15, with a tentative D call TRBD2 (5 bases). Sequencing used peripheral blood, obtained before any cancer treatment. The CDR3 DNA is TGTGCCACCAGCAGAGGGAAAAGAGGGGAGACCCAGTACTTC. Its protein is CATSRGKRGETQYF.